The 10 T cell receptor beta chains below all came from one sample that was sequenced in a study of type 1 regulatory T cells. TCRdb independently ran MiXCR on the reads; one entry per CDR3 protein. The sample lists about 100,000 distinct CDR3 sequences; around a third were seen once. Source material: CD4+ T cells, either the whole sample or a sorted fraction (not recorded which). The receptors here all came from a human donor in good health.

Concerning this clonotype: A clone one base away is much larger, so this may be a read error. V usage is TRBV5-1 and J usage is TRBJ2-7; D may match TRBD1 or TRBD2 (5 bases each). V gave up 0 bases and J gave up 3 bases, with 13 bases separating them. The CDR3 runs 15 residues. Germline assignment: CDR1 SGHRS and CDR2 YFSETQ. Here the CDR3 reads CASSLGGTCSYEQYF. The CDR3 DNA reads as TGCGCCAGCAGCTTGGGGGGGACGTGTAGCTACGAGCAGTACTTC.

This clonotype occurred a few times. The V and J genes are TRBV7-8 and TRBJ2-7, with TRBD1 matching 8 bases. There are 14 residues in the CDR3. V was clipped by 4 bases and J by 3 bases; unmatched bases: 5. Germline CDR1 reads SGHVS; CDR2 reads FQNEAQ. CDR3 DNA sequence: TGTGCCAGCAGCTCGCGACAGGGGCGCTACGAGCAGTACTTC. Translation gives CASSSRQGRYEQYF.

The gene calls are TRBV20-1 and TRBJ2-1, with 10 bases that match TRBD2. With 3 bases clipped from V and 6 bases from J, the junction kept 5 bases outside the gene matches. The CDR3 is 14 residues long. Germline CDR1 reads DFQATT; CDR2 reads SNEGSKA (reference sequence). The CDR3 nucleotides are TGCAGTGCTAGTGGTCTAGCGGGGGTCAATGAGCAGTTCTTC. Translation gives CSASGLAGVNEQFF.

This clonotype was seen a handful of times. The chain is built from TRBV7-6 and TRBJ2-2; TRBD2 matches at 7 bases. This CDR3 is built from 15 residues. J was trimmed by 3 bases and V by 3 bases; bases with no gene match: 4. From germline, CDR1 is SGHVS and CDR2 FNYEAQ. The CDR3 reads CASSLSGMDTGELFF. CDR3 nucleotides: TGTGCCAGCAGCTTGAGCGGGATGGACACCGGGGAGCTGTTTTTT.

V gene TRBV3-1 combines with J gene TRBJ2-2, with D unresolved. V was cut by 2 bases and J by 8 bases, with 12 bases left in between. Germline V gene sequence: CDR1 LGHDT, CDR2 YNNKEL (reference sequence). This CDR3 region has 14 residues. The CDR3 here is CASSQLSSRGELFF. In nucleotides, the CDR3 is TGTGCCAGCAGCCAACTCAGTTCTCGGGGGGAGCTGTTTTTT. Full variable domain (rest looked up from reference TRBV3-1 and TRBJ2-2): DTAVSQTPKYLVTQMGNDKSIKCEQNLGHDTMYWYKQDSKKFLKIMFSYNNKELIINETVPNRFSPKSPDKAHLNLHINSLELGDSAVYFCASSQLSSRGELFFGEGSRLTVL.

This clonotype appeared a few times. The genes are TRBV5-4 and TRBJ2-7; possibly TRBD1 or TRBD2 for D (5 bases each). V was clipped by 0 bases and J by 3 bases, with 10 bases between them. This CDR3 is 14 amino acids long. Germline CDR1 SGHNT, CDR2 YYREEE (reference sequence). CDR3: CASSLAGTNYEQYF. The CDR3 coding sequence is TGTGCCAGCAGCTTGGCCGGGACCAACTACGAGCAGTACTTC.

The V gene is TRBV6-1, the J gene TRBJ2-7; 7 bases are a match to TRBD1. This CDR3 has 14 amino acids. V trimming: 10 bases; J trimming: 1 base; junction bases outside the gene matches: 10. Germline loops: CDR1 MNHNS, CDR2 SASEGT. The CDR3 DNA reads TGTGCCATCAGCAGAGGACAGGATTCCTACGAGCAGTACTTC. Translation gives CAISRGQDSYEQYF.

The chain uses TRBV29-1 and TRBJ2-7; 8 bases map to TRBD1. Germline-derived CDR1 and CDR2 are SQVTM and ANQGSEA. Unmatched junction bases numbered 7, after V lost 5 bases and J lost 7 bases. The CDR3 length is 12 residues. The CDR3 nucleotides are TGCAGCGTTTCCAGGGGGCTAGATGAGCAGTACTTC. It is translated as CSVSRGLDEQYF.

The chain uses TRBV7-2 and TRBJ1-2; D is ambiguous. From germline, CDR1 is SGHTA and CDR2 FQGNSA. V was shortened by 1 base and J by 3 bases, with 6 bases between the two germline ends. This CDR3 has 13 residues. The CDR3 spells CASSLGPDYGYTF. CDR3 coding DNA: TGTGCCAGCAGCTTAGGGCCAGACTATGGCTACACCTTC. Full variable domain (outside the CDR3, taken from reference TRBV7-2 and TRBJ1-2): GAGVSQSPSNKVTEKGKDVELRCDPISGHTALYWYRQSLGQGLEFLIYFQGNSAPDKSGLPSDRFSAERTGGSVSTLTIQRTQQEDSAVYLCASSLGPDYGYTFGSGTRLTVV.

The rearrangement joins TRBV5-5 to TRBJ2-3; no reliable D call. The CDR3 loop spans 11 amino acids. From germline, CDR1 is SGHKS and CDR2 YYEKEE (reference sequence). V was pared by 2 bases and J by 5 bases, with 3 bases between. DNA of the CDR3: TGTGCCAGCAGCTTCCTAGATACGCAGTATTTT. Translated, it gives CASSFLDTQYF.